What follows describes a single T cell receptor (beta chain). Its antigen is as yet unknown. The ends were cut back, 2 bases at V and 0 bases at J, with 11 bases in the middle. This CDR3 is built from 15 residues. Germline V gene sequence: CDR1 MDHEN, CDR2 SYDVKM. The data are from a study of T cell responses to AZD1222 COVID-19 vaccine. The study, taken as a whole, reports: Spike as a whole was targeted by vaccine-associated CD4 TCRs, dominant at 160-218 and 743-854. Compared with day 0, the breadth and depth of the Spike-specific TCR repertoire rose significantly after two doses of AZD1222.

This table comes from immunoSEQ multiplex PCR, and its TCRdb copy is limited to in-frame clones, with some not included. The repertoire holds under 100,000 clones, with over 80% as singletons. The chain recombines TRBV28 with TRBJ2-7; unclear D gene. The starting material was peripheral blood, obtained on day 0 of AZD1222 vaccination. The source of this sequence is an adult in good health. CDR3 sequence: CASSLERALSYEQYF. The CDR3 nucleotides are TGTGCCAGCAGTTTAGAGCGCGCTCTCTCCTACGAGCAGTACTTC.